This TCR beta chain emerged from a study of CD8+ T cells in alopecia areata. For the study at large: In an open-label trial, patients got 5 to 10 mg tofacitinib twice daily. General study results and limits: One nonresponder makes the tie between baseline CD8+ expansion and response uncertain. Relative to mice, TCR sharing across patients was less clear, a difference possibly HLA-related. Clonality exceeded that of normal scalp in lesional scalp, most notably in alopecia totalis/universalis.

Specified treatment: oral pan-JAK inhibitor, 5-10 mg twice daily. With regard to this clone: The antigen remains undetermined.

RNA extraction was followed by reverse transcription into cDNA, which acted as the sequencing template. Sequencing used immunoSEQ multiplex PCR; TCRdb keeps in-frame clones, though not all of them. The table lists more than 150,000 clones, about 60% of them singletons. The CDR3 is 15 residues long. Trimming took 3 bases from V and 7 from J, leaving 19 bases between them. Sequencing used CD8+ T cells sorted from blood, obtained at week 24, from a patient treated with tofacitinib. This receptor was obtained from a human donor with alopecia areata. This chain joins TRBV5-3 and TRBJ1-1; TRBD1 might be the D (5 bases). TRBV5-3 is noted as an ORF with a role that remains uncertain. The CDR3 spells CARSSGHGEQGEAFF. In DNA form, the CDR3 reads TGTGCCAGAAGCTCCGGACATGGCGAACAAGGTGAAGCTTTCTTT.